The following is a T cell receptor beta chain sequence with its context. Its cognate antigen is unknown. The PCR made use of 60 Vbeta and 13 Jbeta primers. The method was immunoSEQ multiplex PCR; TCRdb's version includes in-frame clones alone and lacks a portion of them. The sample has around 130,000 clones; 70% to 80% are singletons. The V and J ends lost 2 bases and 0 bases respectively, with 11 bases between them. This CDR3 spans 15 amino acids. Looked up from germline, CDR1 is SNHLY and CDR2 is FYNNEI. These data come from a study of cytomegalovirus exposure and HLA in healthy donors. Findings and caveats of the study: Available immune exposure information was restricted to CMV serostatus only. Some TCR beta chains (more than 150 of them) were listed as cytomegalovirus-associated.

This TCR derives from a middle-aged man in good health and CMV-seronegative. The rearrangement uses TRBV2 and TRBJ2-7; D possibly corresponds to TRBD2 (7 bases). Material for sequencing was PBMCs. The CDR3 here is CASSESGGASYEQYF. In DNA form, the CDR3 reads TGTGCCAGCAGTGAATCGGGGGGCGCCTCCTACGAGCAGTACTTC.